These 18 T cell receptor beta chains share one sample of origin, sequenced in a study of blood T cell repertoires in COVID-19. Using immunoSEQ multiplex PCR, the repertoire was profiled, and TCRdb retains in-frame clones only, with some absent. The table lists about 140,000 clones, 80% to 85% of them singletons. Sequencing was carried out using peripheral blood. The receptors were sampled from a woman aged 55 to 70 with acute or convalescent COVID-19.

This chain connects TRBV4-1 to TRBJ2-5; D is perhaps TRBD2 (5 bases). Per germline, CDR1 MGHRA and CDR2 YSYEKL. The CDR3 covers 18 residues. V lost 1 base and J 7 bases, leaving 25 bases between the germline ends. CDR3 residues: CASSQVQDSTRVEGTQYF. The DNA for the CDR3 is TGCGCCAGCAGCCAAGTTCAGGACTCTACTAGGGTTGAGGGGACCCAGTACTTC.

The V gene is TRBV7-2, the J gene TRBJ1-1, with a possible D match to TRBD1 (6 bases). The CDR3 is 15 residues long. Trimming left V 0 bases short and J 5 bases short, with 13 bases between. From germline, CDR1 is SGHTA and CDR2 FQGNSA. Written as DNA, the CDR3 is TGTGCCAGCAGCTTAGCGAGGGGGGGGAGAACTGAAGCTTTCTTT. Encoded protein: CASSLARGGRTEAFF.

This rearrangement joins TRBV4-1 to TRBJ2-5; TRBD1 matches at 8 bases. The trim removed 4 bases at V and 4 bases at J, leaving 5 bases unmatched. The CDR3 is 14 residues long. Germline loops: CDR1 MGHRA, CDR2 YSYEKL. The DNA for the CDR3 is TGCGCCAGCAGCCTACTTGGACAGGGAGAGACCCAGTACTTC. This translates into CASSLLGQGETQYF.

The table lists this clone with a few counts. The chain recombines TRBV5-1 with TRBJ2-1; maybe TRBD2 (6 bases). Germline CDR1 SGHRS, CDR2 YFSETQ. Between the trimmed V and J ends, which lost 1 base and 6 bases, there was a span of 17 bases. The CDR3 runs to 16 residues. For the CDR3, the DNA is TGCGCCAGCAGCTTGCCACCGGGAGTAATGGTCAATGAGCAGTTCTTC. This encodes CASSLPPGVMVNEQFF.

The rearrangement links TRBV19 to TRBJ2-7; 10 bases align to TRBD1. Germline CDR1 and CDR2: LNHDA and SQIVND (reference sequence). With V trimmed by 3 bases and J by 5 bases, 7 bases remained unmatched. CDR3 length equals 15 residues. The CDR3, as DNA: TGTGCCAGTAGTATCGGGCGGACAGGGGGAAACGAGCAGTACTTC. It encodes CASSIGRTGGNEQYF.

The CDR3 protein is CASSFDDRYGYYEQYF. In nucleotides, the CDR3 is TGTGCCAGCAGTTTTGACGACAGGTACGGCTATTACGAGCAGTACTTC. The chain combines TRBV28 with TRBJ2-7; maybe TRBD1 (6 bases). From germline, CDR1 is MDHEN and CDR2 SYDVKM. The CDR3 is 16 residues long. V was shortened by 3 bases and J by 4 bases, with 19 bases between the two germline ends.

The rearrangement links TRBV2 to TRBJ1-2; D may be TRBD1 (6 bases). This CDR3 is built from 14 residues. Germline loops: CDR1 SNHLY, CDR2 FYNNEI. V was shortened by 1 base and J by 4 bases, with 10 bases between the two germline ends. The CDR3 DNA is TGTGCCAGCAGTGAAGGGGGGCAGGGCTATGGCTACACCTTC. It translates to CASSEGGQGYGYTF.

In DNA, the CDR3 is TGCGCCAGCAGCTCCTCCACAGATACGCAGTATTTT. It encodes CASSSSTDTQYF. The chain carries TRBV5-1 and TRBJ2-3; D is undetermined. CDR3 length: 12 residues. The V gene's germline CDR1 is SGHRS and CDR2 YFSETQ. With 3 bases removed from V and 2 bases from J, the gap between germline ends came to 4 bases.

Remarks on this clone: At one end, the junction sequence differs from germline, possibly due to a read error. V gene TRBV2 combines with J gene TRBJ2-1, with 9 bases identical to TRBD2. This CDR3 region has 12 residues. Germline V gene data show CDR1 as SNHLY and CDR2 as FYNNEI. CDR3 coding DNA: TGTGCCAGCAGCTCCTCGCGGGAGGGCTATGTCTTC. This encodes CASSSSREGYVF.

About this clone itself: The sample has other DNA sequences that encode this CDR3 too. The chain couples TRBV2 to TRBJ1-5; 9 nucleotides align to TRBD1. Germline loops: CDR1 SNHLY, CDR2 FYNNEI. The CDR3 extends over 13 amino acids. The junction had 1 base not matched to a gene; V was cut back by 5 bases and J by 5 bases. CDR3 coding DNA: TGTGCCAGCAGTCGGACAGGGGATCAGCCCCAGCATTTT. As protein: CASSRTGDQPQHF.

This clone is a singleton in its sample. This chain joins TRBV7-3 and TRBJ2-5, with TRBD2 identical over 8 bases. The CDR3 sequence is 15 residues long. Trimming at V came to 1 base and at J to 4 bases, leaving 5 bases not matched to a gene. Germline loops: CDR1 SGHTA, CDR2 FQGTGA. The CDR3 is CASSLNAGGRETQYF. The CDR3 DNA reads TGTGCCAGCAGCTTAAACGCGGGAGGCAGAGAGACCCAGTACTTC.

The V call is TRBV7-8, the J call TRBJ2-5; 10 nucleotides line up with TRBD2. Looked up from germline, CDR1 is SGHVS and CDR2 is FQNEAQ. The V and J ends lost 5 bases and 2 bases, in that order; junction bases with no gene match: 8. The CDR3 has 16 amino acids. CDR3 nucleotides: TGTGCCAGCAGCCCTAGGACTAGCGGAGTTCAAGAGACCCAGTACTTC. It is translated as CASSPRTSGVQETQYF. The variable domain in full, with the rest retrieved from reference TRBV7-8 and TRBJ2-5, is GAGVSQSPRYKVAKRGQDVALRCDPISGHVSLFWYQQALGQGPEFLTYFQNEAQLDKSGLPSDRFFAERPEGSVSTLKIQRTQQEDSAVYLCASSPRTSGVQETQYFGPGTRLLVL.

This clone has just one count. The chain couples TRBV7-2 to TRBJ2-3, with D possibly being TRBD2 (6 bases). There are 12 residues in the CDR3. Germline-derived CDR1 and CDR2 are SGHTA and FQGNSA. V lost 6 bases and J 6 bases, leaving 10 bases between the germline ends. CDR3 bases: TGTGCCAGCAGTACTGGGGGGGATACGCAGTATTTT. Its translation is CASSTGGDTQYF.

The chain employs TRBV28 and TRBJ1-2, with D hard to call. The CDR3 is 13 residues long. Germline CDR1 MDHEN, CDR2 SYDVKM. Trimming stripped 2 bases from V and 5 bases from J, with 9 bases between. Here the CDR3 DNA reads TGTGCCAGCAGTTTAAGTATACTTTATGGCTACACCTTC. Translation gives CASSLSILYGYTF.

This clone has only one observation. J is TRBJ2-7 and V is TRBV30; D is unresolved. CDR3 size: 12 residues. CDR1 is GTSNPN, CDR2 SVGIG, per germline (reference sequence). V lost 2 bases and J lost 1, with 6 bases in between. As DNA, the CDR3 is TGTGCCTGGAGTCCCGGTTCCTACGAGCAGTACTTC. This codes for CAWSPGSYEQYF.

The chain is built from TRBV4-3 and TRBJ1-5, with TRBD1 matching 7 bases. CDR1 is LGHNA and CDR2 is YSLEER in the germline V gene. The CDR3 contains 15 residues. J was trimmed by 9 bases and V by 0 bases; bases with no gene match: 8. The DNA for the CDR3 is TGCGCCAGCAGCCAAGATAGTACAGGGGCAGGGCCCCAGCATTTT. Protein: CASSQDSTGAGPQHF.

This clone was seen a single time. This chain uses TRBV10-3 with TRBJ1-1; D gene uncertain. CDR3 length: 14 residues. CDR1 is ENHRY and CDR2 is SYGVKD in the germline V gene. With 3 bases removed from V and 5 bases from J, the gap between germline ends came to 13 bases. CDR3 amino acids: CAISDFQAKTEAFF. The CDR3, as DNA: TGTGCCATCAGTGACTTCCAGGCAAAGACTGAAGCTTTCTTT.

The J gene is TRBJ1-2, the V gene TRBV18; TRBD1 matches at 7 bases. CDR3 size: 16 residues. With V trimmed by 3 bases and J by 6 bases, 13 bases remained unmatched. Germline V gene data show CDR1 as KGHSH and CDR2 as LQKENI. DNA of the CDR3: TGTGCCAGCTCACCCCCTCCGGGACAGCTTCTAAATGGCTACACCTTC. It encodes CASSPPPGQLLNGYTF.